The 9 T cell receptor beta chains given below trace back to one sample, sequenced in a study of T cells in Graves' hyperthyroidism and ophthalmopathy. TCR beta CDR3 region amplification was performed from RNA transcripts. The HTBI set primed first-round TCR CDR3 RT-PCR. MiXCR was run by TCRdb on the multiplex PCR reads, yielding one entry per CDR3 protein. There are some 510,000 distinct CDR3 sequences in the sample; 40% to 55% occur only once, and approximately 8.2% lies in the top ten. Sequencing was carried out using peripheral blood or thyroid tissue (not recorded which). The receptors were sampled from a woman under 30 with Graves' hyperthyroidism.

The V call is TRBV2, the J call TRBJ1-5; 7 bases line up with TRBD1. The CDR3 loop spans 18 amino acids. Germline trimming cut 6 bases from V and 4 bases from J; bases unmatched to any gene: 18. Germline CDR1 and CDR2: SNHLY and FYNNEI. DNA for the CDR3: TGTGCCAGCAGGACAAGACAGGGCGATGGGGGGATGAATCAGCCCCAGCATTTT. Its translation is CASRTRQGDGGMNQPQHF.

In this sample, this clonotype turned up a few times. The chain recombines TRBV2 with TRBJ2-7; 10 bases agree with TRBD1. V shed 7 bases and J 4 bases; nucleotides not matched to a gene: 7. Germline values: CDR1 SNHLY, CDR2 FYNNEI. The CDR3 has 14 residues. The CDR3 DNA reads as TGTGCCAGCATTAGGGACAGGGGATCATACGAGCAGTACTTC. Protein: CASIRDRGSYEQYF.

This chain joins TRBV10-2 and TRBJ2-3; D not certain. This CDR3 region has 15 residues. Germline assignment: CDR1 WSHSY and CDR2 SAAADI. V gave up 2 bases and J gave up 0 bases, with 9 bases separating them. The CDR3 spells CASSEPDVSTDTQYF. The CDR3, as DNA: TGCGCCAGCAGTGAGCCCGACGTAAGCACAGATACGCAGTATTTT.

This clonotype came up many times. The chain recombines TRBV2 with TRBJ1-5, with 7 bases fitting TRBD1. Germline assignment: CDR1 SNHLY and CDR2 FYNNEI. The CDR3 has 15 residues. V dropped 6 bases and J dropped 3; count of bases not matched to a gene: 8. The CDR3 region is CASRAGTVSNQPQHF. CDR3 DNA sequence: TGTGCCAGCAGAGCCGGGACAGTCTCCAATCAGCCCCAGCATTTT. The variable domain in full, with the rest retrieved from reference TRBV2 and TRBJ1-5, is EPEVTQTPSHQVTQMGQEVILRCVPISNHLYFYWYRQILGQKVEFLVSFYNNEISEKSEIFDDQFSVERPDGSNFTLKIRSTKLEDSAMYFCASRAGTVSNQPQHFGDGTRLSIL.

The chain combines TRBV2 with TRBJ1-5, with D tentatively TRBD1 (5 bases). This CDR3 is 15 amino acids long. Germline CDR1 reads SNHLY; CDR2 reads FYNNEI. The V and J ends lost 3 bases and 0 bases respectively, with 9 bases between them. As DNA, the CDR3 is TGTGCCAGCAGTGATGGGGCAGTTAGCAATCAGCCCCAGCATTTT. Translation: CASSDGAVSNQPQHF.

This clonotype came up many times. This rearrangement joins TRBV7-9 to TRBJ1-4, with 7 bases matching TRBD1. The CDR3 extends over 14 amino acids. V shed 5 bases, J shed 7 bases, and the junction held 7 bases outside the gene matches. The germline V gene encodes CDR1 SEHNR and CDR2 FQNEAQ (reference sequence). The CDR3 DNA follows: TGTGCCAGCAGCGCGACCAGGGGGAGTGAAAAACTGTTTTTT. Residues: CASSATRGSEKLFF. The complete variable domain, with remaining parts taken from reference TRBV7-9 and TRBJ1-4, reads DTGVSQNPRHKITKRGQNVTFRCDPISEHNRLYWYRQTLGQGPEFLTYFQNEAQLEKSRLLSDRFSAERPKGSFSTLEIQRTEQGDSAMYLCASSATRGSEKLFFGSGTQLSVL.

The V call is TRBV7-2, the J call TRBJ2-2; D possibly corresponds to TRBD1 (5 bases). CDR1 SGHTA and CDR2 FQGNSA come from the germline V gene. This CDR3 contains 14 residues. V was shortened by 0 bases and J by 4 bases, with 6 bases between the two germline ends. DNA for the CDR3: TGTGCCAGCAGCTTAGCGCAGGGCACCGGGGAGCTGTTTTTT. As protein: CASSLAQGTGELFF.

The chain joins TRBV19 to TRBJ1-4; D remains ambiguous. Germline V gives CDR1 LNHDA, CDR2 SQIVND (reference sequence). The ends were cut back, 6 bases at V and 4 bases at J, with 12 bases in the middle. This CDR3 has 14 residues. DNA for the CDR3: TGTGCCAGTAGGCGGACTTTCTTTAATGAAAAACTGTTTTTT. The encoded protein is CASRRTFFNEKLFF.

This clonotype qualifies as medium-sized (0.01 to 0.1%). The chain carries TRBV12-3 or TRBV12-4 and TRBJ2-5, with unresolved D. Trimming shortened V by 5 bases and J by 5 bases, and 6 bases separated the two germline ends. The CDR3 covers 11 residues. The CDR3 loop is CASSLTETQYF. The CDR3 DNA reads as TGTGCCAGCAGTCTAACGGAGACCCAGTACTTC.